A single sample gave rise to the 27 T cell receptor beta chains below, sequenced in a study of OX40 agonist ivuxolimab in advanced cancers. Here immunoSEQ multiplex PCR was the method, and the copy in TCRdb shows in-frame clones only, minus some. The sample lists about 25,000 clones; around 85% were seen once. The sample was CD4+ or CD8+ T cells sorted from blood, taken in a trial of the OX40 agonist ivuxolimab. All receptors derive from an adult with an advanced solid tumor such as melanoma, head and neck, liver or kidney cancer.

The J gene is TRBJ2-7, the V gene TRBV11-3; D assignment may be TRBD1 or TRBD2 (5 bases each). V shed 8 bases and J shed 2 bases, with 10 bases lying between them. The CDR3 spans 12 residues. Germline lookup yields CDR1 SGHNT and CDR2 YENEEA. CDR3 amino acids: CASRDGPYEQYF. CDR3 nucleotides: TGTGCCAGCCGGGACGGGCCCTACGAGCAGTACTTC.

The V and J genes are TRBV2 and TRBJ2-1; D may be TRBD2 (5 bases). V was clipped by 1 base and J by 1 base, with 11 bases between them. Germline V gene lookup returns CDR1 SNHLY and CDR2 FYNNEI. CDR3 size: 16 residues. The chain's CDR3 is CASSEEAGLSYNEQFF. For the CDR3, the DNA is TGTGCCAGCAGTGAAGAGGCGGGTCTATCCTACAATGAGCAGTTCTTC. The entire variable domain, with the rest obtained from reference TRBV2 and TRBJ2-1, is as follows: EPEVTQTPSHQVTQMGQEVILRCVPISNHLYFYWYRQILGQKVEFLVSFYNNEISEKSEIFDDQFSVERPDGSNFTLKIRSTKLEDSAMYFCASSEEAGLSYNEQFFGPGTRLTVL.

This sequence joins TRBV4-1 and TRBJ2-7, with D perhaps matching TRBD1 or TRBD2 (5 bases each). The germline CDR1 and CDR2 sequences are MGHRA and YSYEKL. This CDR3 spans 14 amino acids. The V and J ends lost 3 bases and 0 bases respectively, with 9 bases between them. DNA of the CDR3: TGCGCCAGCAGCCACGGGACCAACTCCTACGAGCAGTACTTC. It translates to CASSHGTNSYEQYF.

The V and J genes are TRBV29-1 and TRBJ2-5; D is perhaps TRBD1 (6 bases). V was clipped by 3 bases and J by 1 base, with 15 bases between them. The CDR3 is 15 amino acids. Germline assignment: CDR1 SQVTM and CDR2 ANQGSEA. The CDR3 reads CSVDGVGRGQETQYF. CDR3 nucleotide sequence: TGCAGCGTTGATGGTGTGGGCAGGGGCCAAGAGACCCAGTACTTC.

The J gene is TRBJ2-3, the V gene TRBV28; perhaps TRBD2 as D (5 bases). This CDR3 contains 14 residues. CDR1 and CDR2 from the germline V gene are MDHEN and SYDVKM. V was cut by 7 bases and J by 1 base, with 12 bases left in between. In DNA, the CDR3 is TGTGCCAGCATATTAGGAGGCGGCACAGATACGCAGTATTTT. It translates to CASILGGGTDTQYF.

This clone has a handful of counts. The V and J genes are TRBV27 and TRBJ2-7, with 7 bases matching TRBD1. CDR3 length equals 14 residues. CDR1 and CDR2 from the germline V gene are MNHEY and SMNVEV (reference sequence). Trimming cost V 10 bases and J 2 bases; bases outside gene matches: 11. The CDR3 DNA reads as TGTGCCAACCTAGTCCCGGGACAGACCTACGAGCAGTACTTC. Protein sequence: CANLVPGQTYEQYF.

The rearrangement links TRBV4-1 to TRBJ2-7; 10 bases agree with TRBD2. The germline gives CDR1 MGHRA, CDR2 YSYEKL. Trimming at V came to 4 bases and at J to 5 bases, leaving 8 bases not matched to a gene. CDR3 size: 15 residues. The CDR3 spells CASSLTLAGVDEQYF. The DNA of the CDR3 is TGCGCCAGCAGCCTCACTCTAGCGGGAGTGGACGAGCAGTACTTC.

This clone was observed a few times. The V gene is TRBV2, the J gene TRBJ2-1; 11 bases are shared with TRBD1. Germline V gene lookup returns CDR1 SNHLY and CDR2 FYNNEI. J was trimmed by 10 bases and V by 4 bases; bases with no gene match: 6. The CDR3 has 14 amino acids. The CDR3 region has the DNA TGTGCCAGCAGTGTTGGACAGGGGGCTGGGGAGCAGTTCTTC. Translated, it gives CASSVGQGAGEQFF.

J is TRBJ1-5 and V is TRBV6-6; D uncertain. V dropped 2 bases and J dropped 7 bases, with 9 bases sitting between them. Germline V gene data show CDR1 as MNHNY and CDR2 as SVGAGI (reference sequence). This CDR3 is 13 amino acids long. The DNA for the CDR3 is TGTGCCAGCAGTTACGGAATTGTACAGCCCCAGCATTTT. Its protein product is CASSYGIVQPQHF.

By frequency in the sample, this clone is medium-sized (0.01 to 0.1%). This chain uses TRBV4-2 with TRBJ1-2; D possibly corresponds to TRBD1 (6 bases). Germline CDR1 LGHNA, CDR2 YNFKEQ. This CDR3 has 13 amino acids. The V end lost 4 bases, the J end lost 8 bases, and 14 bases lay between the germline ends. CDR3 sequence: CASSPGGLEGYTF. The CDR3 DNA is TGTGCCAGCAGCCCCGGGGGCTTGGAAGGCTACACCTTC.

This clone is categorized as medium-sized. Other nucleotide sequences from this sample produce the same CDR3. The chain carries TRBV19 and TRBJ2-1, with 11 bases that match TRBD2. CDR3 length equals 15 residues. The germline V gene has CDR1 LNHDA and CDR2 SQIVND (reference sequence). With 4 bases clipped from V and 4 bases from J, the junction kept 3 bases outside the gene matches. Here the CDR3 DNA reads TGTGCCAGTAGTACCACTAGCGGGAGTTACAATGAGCAGTTCTTC. Translated: CASSTTSGSYNEQFF.

The chain couples TRBV27 to TRBJ2-1, with TRBD2 identical over 9 bases. Germline CDR1 is MNHEY and CDR2 is SMNVEV (reference sequence). The V gene end was trimmed by 6 bases and the J gene end by 8 bases; junction bases not matched to a gene: 11. This CDR3 has 15 residues. CDR3 residues: CASRSPLAGRYEQFF. The CDR3 DNA reads as TGTGCCAGCAGATCCCCTCTAGCGGGACGCTATGAGCAGTTCTTC.

V and J are TRBV27 and TRBJ1-2; 8 bases agree with TRBD1. Germline-derived CDR1 and CDR2 are MNHEY and SMNVEV (reference sequence). J was trimmed by 5 bases and V by 4 bases; bases with no gene match: 9. The CDR3 is made up of 15 amino acids. The CDR3 DNA is TGTGCCAGCAGTTCGACAGGGGCGTCGTATTATGGCTACACCTTC. This codes for CASSSTGASYYGYTF.

The rearrangement uses TRBV6-4 and TRBJ2-5; TRBD2 matches 14 bases. The germline CDR1 and CDR2 sequences are MRHNA and SNTAGT. V gave up 6 bases and J gave up 3 bases; unmatched junction bases: 3. The CDR3 consists of 15 residues. The CDR3 DNA sequence: TGTGCCAGCAGCCCGACTAGCGGGGGGGAAGAGACCCAGTACTTC. This codes for CASSPTSGGEETQYF.

This clone appeared a few times. This chain links TRBV2 with TRBJ2-7, with D uncertain. Germline CDR1 is SNHLY and CDR2 is FYNNEI. This CDR3 spans 11 amino acids. The V and J ends lost 6 bases and 1 base respectively, with 4 bases between them. Here the CDR3 reads CASRRSYEQYF. The CDR3 DNA reads TGTGCCAGCAGACGGTCCTACGAGCAGTACTTC.

The V call is TRBV5-8, the J call TRBJ2-3, with 9 positions matching TRBD2. V shed 1 base, J shed 6 bases, and the junction held 6 bases outside the gene matches. The germline CDR1 and CDR2 sequences are SGHTS and YDEGEE. CDR3 length: 15 amino acids. The CDR3: CASSLQTSGRDTQYF. In nucleotides, the CDR3 is TGTGCCAGCAGCTTGCAGACTAGCGGCAGGGATACGCAGTATTTT.

The chain has TRBV27 and TRBJ2-7, with D perhaps TRBD2 (6 bases). With 0 bases removed from V and 7 bases from J, the gap between germline ends came to 22 bases. Germline lookup yields CDR1 MNHEY and CDR2 SMNVEV (reference sequence). The CDR3 loop spans 17 amino acids. The CDR3 DNA reads TGTGCCAGCAGTTTATCCCTCCGGATGGGGGGAGACGGTGAGCAGTACTTC. This codes for CASSLSLRMGGDGEQYF.

This chain links TRBV19 with TRBJ1-6; 11 bases fit TRBD1. CDR3 length: 15 residues. The ends lost 3 bases at V and 9 bases at J; junction bases unmatched: 4. Germline lookup yields CDR1 LNHDA and CDR2 SQIVND (reference sequence). CDR3 loop: CASSITGTGGSPLHF. CDR3 sequence (DNA): TGTGCCAGTAGTATTACCGGGACAGGGGGTTCACCCCTCCACTTT. The variable domain in full, completed from reference TRBV19 and TRBJ1-6, reads DGGITQSPKYLFRKEGQNVTLSCEQNLNHDAMYWYRQDPGQGLRLIYYSQIVNDFQKGDIAEGYSVSREKKESFPLTVTSAQKNPTAFYLCASSITGTGGSPLHFGNGTRLTVT.

This rearrangement joins TRBV4-1 to TRBJ1-2; D gene ambiguous. Between the trimmed V and J ends, which lost 0 bases and 8 bases, there was a span of 16 bases. This CDR3 contains 15 residues. CDR1 and CDR2 (germline): MGHRA, YSYEKL. The DNA for the CDR3 is TGCGCCAGCAGCCAAGATATCCTCGCAGGAGAAGGCTACACCTTC. This gives the protein CASSQDILAGEGYTF.

V and J are TRBV27 and TRBJ2-5; TRBD2 matches 7 bases. The end of the DNA is better explained by TRBJ2-7, so the J call may be wrong. The CDR3 spans 15 residues. Per the germline V gene, CDR1 is MNHEY and CDR2 is SMNVEV (reference sequence). DNA of the CDR3: TGTGCCAGCAGCCCTTCCACAGCGGGGACCTACGAGCAGTACTTC. Protein: CASSPSTAGTYEQYF.

This clone came up once. This chain joins TRBV19 and TRBJ2-1, with D uncertain. The V and J ends lost 5 bases and 2 bases respectively, with 10 bases between them. CDR3 length: 14 amino acids. Germline assignment: CDR1 LNHDA and CDR2 SQIVND (reference sequence). The CDR3, as DNA: TGTGCCAGTAGTCCGGGCGGAACCTACAATGAGCAGTTCTTC. Its protein product is CASSPGGTYNEQFF.

As concerns this clone: Lacking the conserved final phenylalanine or tryptophan, this CDR3 likely reflects a read error. The chain couples TRBV27 to TRBJ2-7; 10 positions match TRBD2. Losses at the gene ends were 2 bases for V and 2 bases for J; bases not matched to a gene: 3. The CDR3 spans 15 residues. Germline V gene lookup returns CDR1 MNHEY and CDR2 SMNVEV (reference sequence). The CDR3 loop reads CASSLSLAGAYEQYL. DNA for the CDR3: TGTGCCAGCAGTTTAAGTCTAGCGGGAGCCTACGAGCAGTACCTC.

The chain has TRBV10-3 and TRBJ1-2; possible D gene TRBD1, 5 bases. Germline V gene data show CDR1 as ENHRY and CDR2 as SYGVKD. This CDR3 region has 16 residues. Trimming pared 0 bases from V and 5 bases from J, leaving 16 bases between. The CDR3 here is CAISESLEWGEYGYTF. CDR3 nucleotide sequence: TGTGCCATCAGTGAGTCGTTGGAGTGGGGGGAGTATGGCTACACCTTC.

The chain has TRBV11-2 and TRBJ2-3; D unresolved. Germline V gene sequence: CDR1 SGHAT, CDR2 FQNNGV. V was clipped by 5 bases and J by 2 bases, with 5 bases between them. There are 12 residues in the CDR3. CDR3 amino acids: CASSLNTDTQYF. Written as DNA, the CDR3 is TGTGCCAGCAGCCTAAACACAGATACGCAGTATTTT.

The V gene is TRBV29-1, the J gene TRBJ2-7, with unresolved D. The CDR3 extends over 13 amino acids. Trimming removed 0 bases at V and 3 bases at J, with 9 bases between. Germline CDR1 SQVTM, CDR2 ANQGSEA. In nucleotides, the CDR3 is TGCAGCGTTGAAGACGTCCAGAACTACGAGCAGTACTTC. This gives the protein CSVEDVQNYEQYF.

This chain links TRBV6-4 with TRBJ1-2, with D tentatively TRBD1 (5 bases). Germline-derived CDR1 and CDR2 are MRHNA and SNTAGT. The CDR3 is made up of 13 amino acids. V dropped 6 bases and J dropped 8 bases, with 16 bases sitting between them. This CDR3 is CASSAWDGSGYTF. The CDR3, as DNA: TGTGCCAGCAGCGCTTGGGACGGATCAGGCTACACCTTC.

V is TRBV7-9 and J is TRBJ2-7; 9 nucleotides match TRBD1. The V gene's germline CDR1 is SEHNR and CDR2 FQNEAQ (reference sequence). The CDR3 runs to 14 residues. The J segment lost 2 bases and the V segment lost 3 bases, leaving 2 bases of the junction unmatched. The CDR3 protein is CASSFGTGPYEQYF. CDR3 sequence (DNA): TGTGCCAGCAGCTTTGGGACAGGGCCCTACGAGCAGTACTTC. The complete variable domain, with remaining parts taken from reference TRBV7-9 and TRBJ2-7, reads DTGVSQNPRHKITKRGQNVTFRCDPISEHNRLYWYRQTLGQGPEFLTYFQNEAQLEKSRLLSDRFSAERPKGSFSTLEIQRTEQGDSAMYLCASSFGTGPYEQYFGPGTRLTVT.